This is a list of T cell receptor beta chains from one sample in a study of CD8 T cells in ankylosing spondylitis. Each CDR3 protein is one row after TCRdb ran MiXCR on the 5' RACE reads. The sample contains some 180,000 distinct CDR3 sequences, about 20% of which appear only once. The specimen was blood, either unsorted or a sorted T cell fraction (not recorded which). Every receptor here comes from a male donor aged 10 to 30 with ankylosing spondylitis or in good health (not recorded which). The CDR3 runs from the conserved cysteine through the conserved F or W. The order of the fields is clone size, J gene, D gene, V gene, CDR3 DNA, CDR3 protein. A D gene is named only where the DNA matches it firmly. The listing skips clone size in some rows; elsewhere it reads once, few, many or a size class.

many,TRBJ2-1,.,TRBV25-1,TGTGCCAGTCGGAGACAGCCCTACAATGAGCAGTTCTTC,CASRRQPYNEQFF
many,TRBJ1-4,.,TRBV18,TGTGCCAGCTCCTCCAGACAGTGGGATGAAAAACTGTTTTTT,CASSSRQWDEKLFF
many,TRBJ2-5,.,TRBV12-3/TRBV12-4,TGTGCCAGCAGTTTGTCGACTACTCGCGCCGGGGGGACCCAGTACTTC,CASSLSTTRAGGTQYF
many,TRBJ2-3,.,TRBV10-2,TGCGCCAGCATCCCGGAAGTGGGTCCAGATACGCAGTATTTT,CASIPEVGPDTQYF
many,TRBJ2-2,TRBD2,TRBV20-1,TGCAGTGCTAGAAGACTAGCGGCGAACACCGGGGAGCTGTTTTTT,CSARRLAANTGELFF
many,TRBJ1-4,TRBD1,TRBV19,TGTGCCAGGAAGACAGGGTGGGGTGAAAAACTGTTTTTT,CARKTGWGEKLFF
.,TRBJ2-1,.,TRBV7-8,TGTGCCAGCAGCAATCTCGGGACTCGGCGACCCTACAATGAGCAGTTCTTC,CASSNLGTRRPYNEQFF
many,TRBJ2-1,TRBD1,TRBV12-3/TRBV12-4,TGTGCCAGCAGTTTAGGGACAGGGGCCTACAATGAGCAGTTCTTC,CASSLGTGAYNEQFF
many,TRBJ1-2,.,TRBV11-3,TGTGCCAGCAGCTTAGATTCGCGGACCCGGGGCTATGGCTACACCTTC,CASSLDSRTRGYGYTF
many,TRBJ2-7,TRBD2,TRBV4-3,TGCGCCAGCAGCCAAGATTGGGGGGGCGAGCAGTACTTC,CASSQDWGGEQYF
many,TRBJ2-5,.,TRBV7-9,TGTGCCAGCAGCTTAGTTCGACCTACAGGGCAAGAGACCCAGTACTTC,CASSLVRPTGQETQYF
many,TRBJ2-7,TRBD2,TRBV25-1,TGTGCCAGCAGTGAAAAAATTGGGACTAGGTCTTCCTACGAGCAGTACTTC,CASSEKIGTRSSYEQYF
many,TRBJ2-3,.,TRBV6-6,TGTGCCAGTCAGAGGACAGATACGCAGTATTTT,CASQRTDTQYF
many,TRBJ2-2,TRBD2,TRBV12-3/TRBV12-4,TGTGCCAGCAGCCTTACTAGCGGGGGCACCGGGGAGCTGTTTTTT,CASSLTSGGTGELFF
many,TRBJ2-3,.,TRBV29-1,TGCAGCGTTGAAGATGTAGCCCCTACGCAGTATTTT,CSVEDVAPTQYF
many,TRBJ2-1,.,TRBV24-1,TGTGCCACCAGTGGCGAGACGCAGGGTAACTCCTACAATGAGCAGTTCTTC,CATSGETQGNSYNEQFF
many,TRBJ2-3,.,TRBV7-9,TGTGCCAGCAGCTCTGGGTTTGGCTCCGGGGAATGGTATTTT,CASSSGFGSGEWYF
many,TRBJ2-4,.,TRBV7-2,TGTGCCAGCAGCTTACTGGACTATTCGGGAAACATTCAGTACTTC,CASSLLDYSGNIQYF
many,TRBJ2-1,TRBD2,TRBV7-9,TGTGCCAGCAGCTTAGGGGAGGGCCTCTACAATGAGCAGTTCTTC,CASSLGEGLYNEQFF
many,TRBJ2-1,TRBD1,TRBV5-1,TGCGCCAGCAGCTTAAGAGGGGGCGGTGAGCAGTTCTTC,CASSLRGGGEQFF
many,TRBJ1-5,.,TRBV14,TGTGCCAGCAGCCAGGTGGGAGGGGGTGGCAATCAGCCCCAGCATTTT,CASSQVGGGGNQPQHF
many,TRBJ1-5,.,TRBV4-3,TGCGCCAGCAGCCAAATAACTGGGGGGTCCCAGCATTTT,CASSQITGGSQHF
many,TRBJ2-5,TRBD2,TRBV12-3/TRBV12-4,TGTGCCAGCAGTCCCACCGGGACTAGCCGTGCCCAGTACTTC,CASSPTGTSRAQYF
many,TRBJ2-4,.,TRBV20-1,TGCAGTGCTAGAGGAGGACTAGCCAAAAACATTCAGTACTTC,CSARGGLAKNIQYF
many,TRBJ1-5,.,TRBV11-2,TGTGCCAGCAGCAAATGGACTTGGGGGCAGCCCCAGCATTTT,CASSKWTWGQPQHF
.,TRBJ2-3,.,TRBV12-3/TRBV12-4,TGTGCCACCAGGAGGAGCACAGATACGCAGTATTTT,CATRRSTDTQYF
many,TRBJ2-2,.,TRBV9,TGTGCCAGCAGCGTCCGGGGAGATTACACCGGGGAGCTGTTTTTT,CASSVRGDYTGELFF
.,TRBJ2-5,.,TRBV29-1,TGCAGCGGTTATCGAGGTGGGGAGACCCAGTACTTC,CSGYRGGETQYF
many,TRBJ2-3,.,TRBV7-6,TGTGCCAGCAGCTTACGACCCGATCTAAGGGCAGATACGCAGTATTTT,CASSLRPDLRADTQYF
.,TRBJ2-1,.,TRBV3-1,TGTGCCAGCAGCCATCCAGGGACATGGAGAAGCGGAGCAGAGGATGAGCAGTTCTTC,CASSHPGTWRSGAEDEQFF
many,TRBJ1-6,.,TRBV4-2,TGTGCCAGCAGCCAAGACACAGGGAGGGAAGGGAGTTCACCCCTCCACTTT,CASSQDTGREGSSPLHF
.,TRBJ2-5,.,TRBV7-8,TGTGCCAGCAGCTTAAGGGTTAAGGAAGAGACCCAGTACTTC,CASSLRVKEETQYF
many,TRBJ2-7,TRBD2,TRBV20-1,TGCAGTGCTAGAGCCTTAGCGGGAGGCTACGAGCAGTACTTC,CSARALAGGYEQYF
many,TRBJ2-3,.,TRBV7-7,TGTGCCAGCAGCCCAGAAGGGGCGAGAGATACGCAGTATTTT,CASSPEGARDTQYF
.,TRBJ2-7,.,TRBV5-6,TGTGCCAGCAGCTTGATTGGGGGTAGCTCCTACGAGCAGTACTTC,CASSLIGGSSYEQYF
many,TRBJ2-1,.,TRBV29-1,TGCAGCGTTGAAGATCAGAGCTCCTACAATGAGCAGTTCTTC,CSVEDQSSYNEQFF
.,TRBJ2-7,.,TRBV29-1,TGCAGCGTTGAAGTGGAGGGACAAGCAATCTACGAGCAGTACTTC,CSVEVEGQAIYEQYF
many,TRBJ1-1,.,TRBV12-3/TRBV12-4,TGTGCCAGCAGTCCCGGTGGTGGGGGCGCAGGGACTGAAGCTTTCTTT,CASSPGGGGAGTEAFF
many,TRBJ2-2,TRBD2,TRBV7-2,TGTGCCAGCAGCCACCCTAGCGGGGGGCGGACCGGGGAGCTGTTTTTT,CASSHPSGGRTGELFF
.,TRBJ2-1,TRBD1,TRBV7-6,TGTGCCAGCAGCTTAGCCCCGGGACAGGGGGAGGGCAATGAGCAGTCCTTC,CASSLAPGQGEGNEQSF
many,TRBJ2-3,TRBD2,TRBV11-2,TGTGCCAGCAGCTTAGATGGACTAGCGGGTGGAGATACGCAGTATTTT,CASSLDGLAGGDTQYF
.,TRBJ2-3,.,TRBV7-9,TGTGCCAGCAGCTATCGGCAGGGAAGCACAGATACGCAGTATTTT,CASSYRQGSTDTQYF
.,TRBJ2-1,.,TRBV10-1,TGCGCCAGCAGTGAGTCTGGAGTAAGCTCCTACAATGAGCAGTTCTTC,CASSESGVSSYNEQFF
once,TRBJ2-3,.,TRBV6-2/TRBV6-3,TGTGCCAGCAGGGACGGGACCCGGCCGGCGTATTTT,CASRDGTRPAYF
many,TRBJ2-1,.,TRBV6-6,TGTGCCAGCAGTTACCAGGGCAATGAGCAGTTCTTC,CASSYQGNEQFF
.,TRBJ1-2,.,TRBV7-2,TGTGCCAGCAGCTCCCCGGGACACCCAGTTGGCTACACCTTC,CASSSPGHPVGYTF
many,TRBJ2-2,.,TRBV12-3/TRBV12-4,TGTGCCAGCAGATCCTTGGGTTCCGGGGAGCTGTTTTTT,CASRSLGSGELFF
few,TRBJ2-3,TRBD2,TRBV5-4,TGTGCCACCGGACTAGCGACAGATACGCAGTATTTT,CATGLATDTQYF
many,TRBJ2-3,.,TRBV15,TGTGCCACCAGCAGAGGAGTGAGCCGCAGCACAGATACGCAGTATTTT,CATSRGVSRSTDTQYF
many,TRBJ2-1,TRBD1,TRBV10-3,TGTGCCATCAGTGCGGGGACAGGGAGTTTCAATGAGCAGTTCTTC,CAISAGTGSFNEQFF
many,TRBJ2-1,TRBD2,TRBV12-3/TRBV12-4,TGTGCCAGCAGTTGGGTGCGGGGCGGGAGTCCGAGGAATGAGCAGTTCTTC,CASSWVRGGSPRNEQFF
many,TRBJ2-7,.,TRBV5-1,TGCGCCAGCAGCTTCGGACGGAACTCCTACGAGCAGTACTTC,CASSFGRNSYEQYF
.,TRBJ2-5,.,TRBV19,TGTGCCAGTAGGACTTCCTACATGAGCCCCCAAGAGACCCAGTACTTC,CASRTSYMSPQETQYF
many,TRBJ2-3,.,TRBV20-1,TGCAGTGCTAGATCTCTAGGACCCACAGATACGCAGTATTTT,CSARSLGPTDTQYF